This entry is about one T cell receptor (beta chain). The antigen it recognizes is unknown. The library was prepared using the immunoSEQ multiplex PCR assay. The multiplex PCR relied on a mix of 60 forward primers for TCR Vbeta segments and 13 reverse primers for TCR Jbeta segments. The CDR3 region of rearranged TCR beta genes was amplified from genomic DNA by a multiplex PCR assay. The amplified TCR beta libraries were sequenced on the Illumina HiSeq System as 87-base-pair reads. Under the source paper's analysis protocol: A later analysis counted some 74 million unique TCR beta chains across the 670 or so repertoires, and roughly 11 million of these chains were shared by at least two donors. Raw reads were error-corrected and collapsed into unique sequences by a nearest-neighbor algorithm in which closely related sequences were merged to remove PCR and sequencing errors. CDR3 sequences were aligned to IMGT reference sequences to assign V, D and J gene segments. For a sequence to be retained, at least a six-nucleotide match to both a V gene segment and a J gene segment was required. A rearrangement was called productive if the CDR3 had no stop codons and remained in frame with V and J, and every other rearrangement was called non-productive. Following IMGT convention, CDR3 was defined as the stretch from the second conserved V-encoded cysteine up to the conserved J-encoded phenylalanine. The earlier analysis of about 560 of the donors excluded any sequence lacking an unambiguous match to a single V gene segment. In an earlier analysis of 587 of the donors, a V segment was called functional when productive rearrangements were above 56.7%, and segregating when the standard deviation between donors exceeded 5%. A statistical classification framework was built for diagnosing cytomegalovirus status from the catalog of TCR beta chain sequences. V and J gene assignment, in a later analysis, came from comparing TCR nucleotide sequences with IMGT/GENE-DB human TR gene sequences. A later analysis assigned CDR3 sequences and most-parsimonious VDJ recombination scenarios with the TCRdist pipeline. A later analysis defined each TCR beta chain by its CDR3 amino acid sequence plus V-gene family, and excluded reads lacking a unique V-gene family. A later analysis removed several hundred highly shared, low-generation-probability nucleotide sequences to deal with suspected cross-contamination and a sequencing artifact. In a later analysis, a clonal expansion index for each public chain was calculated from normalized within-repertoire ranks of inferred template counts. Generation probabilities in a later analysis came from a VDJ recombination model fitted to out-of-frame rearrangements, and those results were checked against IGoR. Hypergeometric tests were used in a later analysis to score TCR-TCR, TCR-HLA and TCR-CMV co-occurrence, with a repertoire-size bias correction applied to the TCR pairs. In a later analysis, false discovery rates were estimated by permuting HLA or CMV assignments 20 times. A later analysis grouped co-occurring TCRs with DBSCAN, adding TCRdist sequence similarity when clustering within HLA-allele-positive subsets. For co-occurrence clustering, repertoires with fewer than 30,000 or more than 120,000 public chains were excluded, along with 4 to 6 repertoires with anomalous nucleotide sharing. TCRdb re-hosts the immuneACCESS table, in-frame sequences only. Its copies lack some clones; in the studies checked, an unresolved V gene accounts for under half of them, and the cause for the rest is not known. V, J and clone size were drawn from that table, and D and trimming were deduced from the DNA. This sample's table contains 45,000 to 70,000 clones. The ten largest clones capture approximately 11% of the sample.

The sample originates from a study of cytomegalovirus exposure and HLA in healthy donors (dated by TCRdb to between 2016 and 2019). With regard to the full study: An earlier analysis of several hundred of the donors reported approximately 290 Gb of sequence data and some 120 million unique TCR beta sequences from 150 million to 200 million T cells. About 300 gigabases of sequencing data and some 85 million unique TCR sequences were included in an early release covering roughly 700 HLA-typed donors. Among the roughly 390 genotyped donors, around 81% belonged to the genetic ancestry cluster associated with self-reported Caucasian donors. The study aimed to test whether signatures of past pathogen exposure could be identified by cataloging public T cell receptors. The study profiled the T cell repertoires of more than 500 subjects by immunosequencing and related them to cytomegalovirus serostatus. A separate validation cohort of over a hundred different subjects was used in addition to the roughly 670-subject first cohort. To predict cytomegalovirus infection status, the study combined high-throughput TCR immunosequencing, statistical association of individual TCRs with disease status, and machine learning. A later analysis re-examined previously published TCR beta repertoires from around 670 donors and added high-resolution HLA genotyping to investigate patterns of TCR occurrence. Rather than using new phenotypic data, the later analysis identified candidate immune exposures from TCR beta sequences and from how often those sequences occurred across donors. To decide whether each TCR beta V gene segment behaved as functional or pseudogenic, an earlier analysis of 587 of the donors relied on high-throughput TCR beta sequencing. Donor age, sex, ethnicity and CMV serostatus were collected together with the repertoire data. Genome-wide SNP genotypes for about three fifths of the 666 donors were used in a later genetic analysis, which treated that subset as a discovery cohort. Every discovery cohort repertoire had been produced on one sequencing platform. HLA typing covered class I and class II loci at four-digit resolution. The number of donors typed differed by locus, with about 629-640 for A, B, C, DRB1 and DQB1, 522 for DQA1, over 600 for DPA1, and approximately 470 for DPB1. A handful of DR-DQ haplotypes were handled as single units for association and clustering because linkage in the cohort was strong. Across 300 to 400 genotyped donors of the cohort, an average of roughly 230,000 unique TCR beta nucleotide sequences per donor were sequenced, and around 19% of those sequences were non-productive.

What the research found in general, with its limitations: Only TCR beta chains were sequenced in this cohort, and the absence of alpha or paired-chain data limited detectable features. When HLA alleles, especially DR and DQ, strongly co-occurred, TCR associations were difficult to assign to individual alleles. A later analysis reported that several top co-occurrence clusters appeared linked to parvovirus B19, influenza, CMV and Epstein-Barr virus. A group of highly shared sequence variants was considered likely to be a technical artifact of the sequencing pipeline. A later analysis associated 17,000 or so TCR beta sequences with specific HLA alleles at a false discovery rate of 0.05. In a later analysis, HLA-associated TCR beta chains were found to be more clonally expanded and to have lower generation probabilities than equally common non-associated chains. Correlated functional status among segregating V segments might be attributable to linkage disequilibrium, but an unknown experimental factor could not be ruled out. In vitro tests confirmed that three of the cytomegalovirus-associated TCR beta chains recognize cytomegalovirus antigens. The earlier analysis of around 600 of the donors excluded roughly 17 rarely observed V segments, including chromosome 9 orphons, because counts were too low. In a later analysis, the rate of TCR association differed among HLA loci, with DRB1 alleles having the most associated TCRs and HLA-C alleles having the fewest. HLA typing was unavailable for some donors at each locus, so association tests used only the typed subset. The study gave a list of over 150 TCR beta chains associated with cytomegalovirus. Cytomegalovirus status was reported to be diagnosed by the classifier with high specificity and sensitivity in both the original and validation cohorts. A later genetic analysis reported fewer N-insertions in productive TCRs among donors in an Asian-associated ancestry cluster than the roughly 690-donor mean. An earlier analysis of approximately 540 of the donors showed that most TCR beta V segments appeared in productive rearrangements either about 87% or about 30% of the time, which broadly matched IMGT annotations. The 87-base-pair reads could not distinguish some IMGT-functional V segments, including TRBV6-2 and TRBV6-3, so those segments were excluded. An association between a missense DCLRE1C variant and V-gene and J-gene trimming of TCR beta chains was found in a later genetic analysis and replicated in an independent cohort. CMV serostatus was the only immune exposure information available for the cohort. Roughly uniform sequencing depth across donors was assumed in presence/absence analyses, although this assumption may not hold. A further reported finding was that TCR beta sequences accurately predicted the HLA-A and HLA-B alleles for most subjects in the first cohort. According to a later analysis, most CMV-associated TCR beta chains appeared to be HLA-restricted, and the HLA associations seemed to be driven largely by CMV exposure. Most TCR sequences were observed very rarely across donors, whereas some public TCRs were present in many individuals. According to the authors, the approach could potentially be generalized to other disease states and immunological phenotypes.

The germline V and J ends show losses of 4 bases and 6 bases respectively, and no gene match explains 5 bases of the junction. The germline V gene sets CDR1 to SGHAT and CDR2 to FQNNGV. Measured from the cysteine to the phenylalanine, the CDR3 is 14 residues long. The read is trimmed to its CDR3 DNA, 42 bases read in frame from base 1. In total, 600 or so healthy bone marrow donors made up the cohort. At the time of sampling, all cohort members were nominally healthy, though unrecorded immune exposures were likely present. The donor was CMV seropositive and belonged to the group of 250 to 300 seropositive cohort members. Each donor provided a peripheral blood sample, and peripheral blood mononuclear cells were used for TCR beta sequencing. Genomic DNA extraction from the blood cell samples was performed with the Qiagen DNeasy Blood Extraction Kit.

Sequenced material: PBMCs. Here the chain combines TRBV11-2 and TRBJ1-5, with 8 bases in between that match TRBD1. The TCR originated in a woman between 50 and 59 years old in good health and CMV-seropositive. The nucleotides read TGTGCCAGCAGCTCCGACAGGGGAGGTCAGCCCCAGCATTTT. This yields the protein CASSSDRGGQPQHF.